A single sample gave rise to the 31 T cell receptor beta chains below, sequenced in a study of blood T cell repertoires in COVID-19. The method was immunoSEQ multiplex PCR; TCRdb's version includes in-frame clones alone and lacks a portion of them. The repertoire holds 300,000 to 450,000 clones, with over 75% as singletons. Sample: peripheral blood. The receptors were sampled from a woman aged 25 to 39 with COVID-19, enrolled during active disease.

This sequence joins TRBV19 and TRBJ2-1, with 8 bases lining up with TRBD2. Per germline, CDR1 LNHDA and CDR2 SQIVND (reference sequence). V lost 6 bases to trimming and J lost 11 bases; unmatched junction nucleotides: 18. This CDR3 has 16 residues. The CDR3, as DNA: TGTGCCAGTAGCCTCATCCCGGGAGGGCCATCCGGCAAGCAGTTCTTC. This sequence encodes CASSLIPGGPSGKQFF. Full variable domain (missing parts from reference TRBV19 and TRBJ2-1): DGGITQSPKYLFRKEGQNVTLSCEQNLNHDAMYWYRQDPGQGLRLIYYSQIVNDFQKGDIAEGYSVSREKKESFPLTVTSAQKNPTAFYLCASSLIPGGPSGKQFFGPGTRLTVL.

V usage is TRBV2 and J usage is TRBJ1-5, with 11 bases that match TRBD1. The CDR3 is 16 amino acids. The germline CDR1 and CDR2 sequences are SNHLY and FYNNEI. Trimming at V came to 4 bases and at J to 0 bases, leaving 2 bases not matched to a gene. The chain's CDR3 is CASSGGTGGSNQPQHF. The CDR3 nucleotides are TGTGCCAGCAGTGGCGGGACAGGGGGTAGCAATCAGCCCCAGCATTTT.

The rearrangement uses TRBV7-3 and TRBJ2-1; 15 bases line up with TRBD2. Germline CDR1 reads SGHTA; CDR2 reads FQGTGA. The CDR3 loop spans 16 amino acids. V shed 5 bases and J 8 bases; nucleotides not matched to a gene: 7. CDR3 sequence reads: CASSGLAGGPIYEQFF. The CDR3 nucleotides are TGTGCCAGCAGCGGACTAGCGGGAGGGCCTATCTATGAGCAGTTCTTC.

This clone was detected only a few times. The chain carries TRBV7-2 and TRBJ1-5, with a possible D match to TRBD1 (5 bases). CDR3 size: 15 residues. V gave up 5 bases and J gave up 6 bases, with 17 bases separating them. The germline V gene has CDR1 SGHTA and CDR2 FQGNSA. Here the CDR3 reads CASSPARGSPQPQHF. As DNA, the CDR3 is TGTGCCAGCAGCCCAGCGCGGGGGTCGCCTCAGCCCCAGCATTTT.

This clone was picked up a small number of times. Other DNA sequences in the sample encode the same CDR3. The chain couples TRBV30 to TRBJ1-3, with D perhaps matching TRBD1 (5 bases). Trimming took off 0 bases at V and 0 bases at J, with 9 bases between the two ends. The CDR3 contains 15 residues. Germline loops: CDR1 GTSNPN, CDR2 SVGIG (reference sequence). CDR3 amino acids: CAWSVPRDSGNTIYF. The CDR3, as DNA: TGTGCCTGGAGTGTACCCAGGGACTCTGGAAACACCATATATTTT.

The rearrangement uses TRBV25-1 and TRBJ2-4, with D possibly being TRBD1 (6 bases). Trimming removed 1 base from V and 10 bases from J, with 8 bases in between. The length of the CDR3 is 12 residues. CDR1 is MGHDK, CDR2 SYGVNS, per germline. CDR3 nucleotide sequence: TGTGCCAGCAGTGAATCAGGGACAATTCAGTACTTC. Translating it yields CASSESGTIQYF.

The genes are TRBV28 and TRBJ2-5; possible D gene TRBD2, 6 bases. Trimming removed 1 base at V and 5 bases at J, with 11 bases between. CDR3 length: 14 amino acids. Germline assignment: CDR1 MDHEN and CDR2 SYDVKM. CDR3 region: CASSLLTGVETQYF. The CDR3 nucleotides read TGTGCCAGCAGTTTATTAACGGGAGTTGAGACCCAGTACTTC.

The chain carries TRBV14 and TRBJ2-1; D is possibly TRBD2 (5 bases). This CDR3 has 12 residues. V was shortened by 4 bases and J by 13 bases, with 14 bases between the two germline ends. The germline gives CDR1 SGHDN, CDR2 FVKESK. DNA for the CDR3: TGTGCCAGCAGCCTCGGCGGGCTGGACCAGTTCTTC. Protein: CASSLGGLDQFF.

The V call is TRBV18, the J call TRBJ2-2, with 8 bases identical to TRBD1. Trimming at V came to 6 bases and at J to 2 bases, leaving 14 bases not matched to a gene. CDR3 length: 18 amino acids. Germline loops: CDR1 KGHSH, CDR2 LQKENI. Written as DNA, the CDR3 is TGTGCCAGCTCCAGGACAGGGCCTATAGCGGATAACACCGGGGAGCTGTTTTTT. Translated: CASSRTGPIADNTGELFF.

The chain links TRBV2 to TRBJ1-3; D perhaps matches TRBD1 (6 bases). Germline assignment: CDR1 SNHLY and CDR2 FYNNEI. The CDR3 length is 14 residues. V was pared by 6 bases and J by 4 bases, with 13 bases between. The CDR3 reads CASRPTGSGNTIYF. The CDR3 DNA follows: TGTGCCAGCAGGCCCACAGGGAGCGGAAACACCATATATTTT.

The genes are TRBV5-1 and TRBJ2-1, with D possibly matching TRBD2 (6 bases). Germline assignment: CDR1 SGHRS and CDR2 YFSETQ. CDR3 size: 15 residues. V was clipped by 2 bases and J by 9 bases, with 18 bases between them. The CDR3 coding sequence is TGCGCCAGCAGCTTCCACTGGGGGGAGGTACTTGAGCAGTTCTTC. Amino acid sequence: CASSFHWGEVLEQFF.

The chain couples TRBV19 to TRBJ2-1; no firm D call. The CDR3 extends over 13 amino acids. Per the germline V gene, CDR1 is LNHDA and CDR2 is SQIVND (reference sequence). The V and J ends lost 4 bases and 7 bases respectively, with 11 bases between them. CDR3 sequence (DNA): TGTGCCAGTAGTAATATCGGTGTAAATGAGCAGTTCTTC. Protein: CASSNIGVNEQFF.

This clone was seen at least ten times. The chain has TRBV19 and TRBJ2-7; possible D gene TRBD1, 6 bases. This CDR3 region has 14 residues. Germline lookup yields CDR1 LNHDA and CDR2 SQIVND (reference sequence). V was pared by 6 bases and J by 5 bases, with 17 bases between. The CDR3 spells CASSNPGAGNEQYF. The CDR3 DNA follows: TGTGCCAGTAGCAACCCAGGGGCTGGGAACGAGCAGTACTTC.

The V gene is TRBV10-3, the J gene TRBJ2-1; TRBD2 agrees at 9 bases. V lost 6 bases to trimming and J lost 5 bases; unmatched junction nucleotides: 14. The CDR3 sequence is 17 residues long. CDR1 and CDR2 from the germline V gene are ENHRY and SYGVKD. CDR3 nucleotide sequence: TGTGCCATCAGCACGACCTCGATAGCGGGAGCGGACAATGAGCAGTTCTTC. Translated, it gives CAISTTSIAGADNEQFF.

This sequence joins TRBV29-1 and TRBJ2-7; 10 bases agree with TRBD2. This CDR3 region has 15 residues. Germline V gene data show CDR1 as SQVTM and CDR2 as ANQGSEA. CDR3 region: CKGAGLAGGNYEQYF. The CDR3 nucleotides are TGCAAGGGGGCAGGGTTAGCGGGAGGAAACTACGAGCAGTACTTC.

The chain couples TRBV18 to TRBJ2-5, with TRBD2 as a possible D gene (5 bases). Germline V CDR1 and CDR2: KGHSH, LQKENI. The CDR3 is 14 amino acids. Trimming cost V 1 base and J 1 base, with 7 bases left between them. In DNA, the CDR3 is TGTGCCAGCTCACCACAGCGGTTCCAAGAGACCCAGTACTTC. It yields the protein CASSPQRFQETQYF.

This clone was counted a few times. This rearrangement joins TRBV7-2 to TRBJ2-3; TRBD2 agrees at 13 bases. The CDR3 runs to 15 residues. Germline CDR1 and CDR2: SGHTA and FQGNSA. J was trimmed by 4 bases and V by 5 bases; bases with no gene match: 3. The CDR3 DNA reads TGTGCCAGCAGCCTAGGACTAGCGGGAGCAGATACGCAGTATTTT. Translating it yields CASSLGLAGADTQYF.

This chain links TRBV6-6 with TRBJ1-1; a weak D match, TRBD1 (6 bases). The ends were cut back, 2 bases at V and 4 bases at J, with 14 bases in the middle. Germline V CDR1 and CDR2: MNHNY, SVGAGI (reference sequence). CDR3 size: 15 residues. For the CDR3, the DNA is TGTGCCAGCAGTTACAATCAGGGGCCCCTCACTGAAGCTTTCTTT. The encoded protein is CASSYNQGPLTEAFF.

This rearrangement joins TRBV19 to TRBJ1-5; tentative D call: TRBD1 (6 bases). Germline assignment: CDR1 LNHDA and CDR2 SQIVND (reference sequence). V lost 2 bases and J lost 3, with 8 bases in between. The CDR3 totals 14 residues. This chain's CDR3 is CASSIPGHNQPQHF. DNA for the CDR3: TGTGCCAGTAGTATACCGGGACACAATCAGCCCCAGCATTTT.

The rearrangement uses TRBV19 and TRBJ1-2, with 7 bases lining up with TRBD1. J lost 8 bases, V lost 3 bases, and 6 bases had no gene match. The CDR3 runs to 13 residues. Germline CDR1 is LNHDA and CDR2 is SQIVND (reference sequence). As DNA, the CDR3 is TGTGCCAGTAGTATGACAGGGATGGCGGGCTACACCTTC. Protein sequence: CASSMTGMAGYTF.

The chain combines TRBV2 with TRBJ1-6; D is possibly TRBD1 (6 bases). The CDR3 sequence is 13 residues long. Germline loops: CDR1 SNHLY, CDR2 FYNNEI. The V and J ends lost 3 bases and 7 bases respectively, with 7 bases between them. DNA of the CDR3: TGTGCCAGCAGTGATCAGGGGAATTCACCCCTCCACTTT. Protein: CASSDQGNSPLHF.

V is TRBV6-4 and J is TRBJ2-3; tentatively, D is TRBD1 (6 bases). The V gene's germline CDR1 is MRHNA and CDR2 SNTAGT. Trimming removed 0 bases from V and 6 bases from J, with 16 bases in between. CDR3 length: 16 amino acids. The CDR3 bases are TGTGCCAGCAGTGACTCATTTGGTTCCACAGGGGATACGCAGTATTTT. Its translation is CASSDSFGSTGDTQYF.

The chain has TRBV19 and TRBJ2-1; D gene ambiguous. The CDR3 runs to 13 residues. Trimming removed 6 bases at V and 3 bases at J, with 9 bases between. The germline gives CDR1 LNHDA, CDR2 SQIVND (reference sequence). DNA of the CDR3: TGTGCCAGTAGCCAGATGCTCTACAATGAGCAGTTCTTC. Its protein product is CASSQMLYNEQFF.

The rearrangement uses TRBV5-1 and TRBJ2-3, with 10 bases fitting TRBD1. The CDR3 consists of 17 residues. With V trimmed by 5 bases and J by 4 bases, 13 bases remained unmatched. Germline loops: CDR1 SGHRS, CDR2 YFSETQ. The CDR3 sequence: CASRQNPTGGVADTQYF. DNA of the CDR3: TGCGCCAGCAGACAGAACCCGACAGGGGGCGTAGCAGATACGCAGTATTTT.

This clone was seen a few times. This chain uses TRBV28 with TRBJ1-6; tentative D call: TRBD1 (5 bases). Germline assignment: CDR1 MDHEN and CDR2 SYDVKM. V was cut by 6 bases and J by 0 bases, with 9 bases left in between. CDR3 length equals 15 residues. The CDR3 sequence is CASRTDLSYNSPLHF. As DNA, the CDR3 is TGTGCCAGCAGGACAGACCTCTCCTATAATTCACCCCTCCACTTT. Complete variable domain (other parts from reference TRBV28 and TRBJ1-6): DVKVTQSSRYLVKRTGEKVFLECVQDMDHENMFWYRQDPGLGLRLIYFSYDVKMKEKGDIPEGYSVSREKKERFSLILESASTNQTSMYLCASRTDLSYNSPLHFGNGTRLTVT.

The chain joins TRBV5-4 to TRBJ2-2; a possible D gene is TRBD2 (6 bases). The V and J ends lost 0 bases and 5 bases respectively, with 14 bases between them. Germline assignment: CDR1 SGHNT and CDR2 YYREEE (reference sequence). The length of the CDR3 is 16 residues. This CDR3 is CASSLEVGSLTGELFF. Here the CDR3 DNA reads TGTGCCAGCAGCTTGGAAGTCGGGAGTTTAACCGGGGAGCTGTTTTTT.

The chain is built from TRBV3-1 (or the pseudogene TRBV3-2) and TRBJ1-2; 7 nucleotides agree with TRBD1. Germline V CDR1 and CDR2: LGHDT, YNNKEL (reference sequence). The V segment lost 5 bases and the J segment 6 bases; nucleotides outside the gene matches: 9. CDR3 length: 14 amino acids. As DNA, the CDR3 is TGTGCCAGCAGCTCAACAGGGGAGGTCCATGGCTACACCTTC. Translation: CASSSTGEVHGYTF.

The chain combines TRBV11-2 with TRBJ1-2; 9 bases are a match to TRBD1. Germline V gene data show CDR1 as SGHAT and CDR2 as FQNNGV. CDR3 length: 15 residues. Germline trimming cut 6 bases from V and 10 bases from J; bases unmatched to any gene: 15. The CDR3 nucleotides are TGTGCCAGCAGGCCATCCCGGGACAGGGTTGATGACTACACCTTC. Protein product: CASRPSRDRVDDYTF.

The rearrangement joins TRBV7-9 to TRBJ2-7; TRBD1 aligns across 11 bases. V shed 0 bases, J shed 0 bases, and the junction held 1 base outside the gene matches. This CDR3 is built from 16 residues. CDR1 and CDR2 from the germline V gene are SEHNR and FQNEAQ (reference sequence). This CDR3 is CASSLAGTGGSYEQYF. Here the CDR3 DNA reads TGTGCCAGCAGCTTAGCTGGGACAGGGGGCTCCTACGAGCAGTACTTC. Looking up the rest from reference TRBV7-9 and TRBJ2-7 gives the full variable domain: DTGVSQNPRHKITKRGQNVTFRCDPISEHNRLYWYRQTLGQGPEFLTYFQNEAQLEKSRLLSDRFSAERPKGSFSTLEIQRTEQGDSAMYLCASSLAGTGGSYEQYFGPGTRLTVT.

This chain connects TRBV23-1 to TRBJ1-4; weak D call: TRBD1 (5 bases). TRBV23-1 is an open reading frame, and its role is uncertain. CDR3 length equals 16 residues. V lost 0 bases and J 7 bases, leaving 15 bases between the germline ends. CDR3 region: CASSQSSWTFREKLFF. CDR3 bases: TGCGCCAGCAGTCAATCGTCATGGACATTCCGTGAAAAACTGTTTTTT.

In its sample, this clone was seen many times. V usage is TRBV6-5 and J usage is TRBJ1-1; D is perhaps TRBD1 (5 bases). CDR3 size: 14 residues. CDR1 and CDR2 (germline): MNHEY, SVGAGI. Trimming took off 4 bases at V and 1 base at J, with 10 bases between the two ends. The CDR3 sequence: CASSLTVGNTEAFF. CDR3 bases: TGTGCCAGCAGTTTGACAGTGGGGAACACTGAAGCTTTCTTT.